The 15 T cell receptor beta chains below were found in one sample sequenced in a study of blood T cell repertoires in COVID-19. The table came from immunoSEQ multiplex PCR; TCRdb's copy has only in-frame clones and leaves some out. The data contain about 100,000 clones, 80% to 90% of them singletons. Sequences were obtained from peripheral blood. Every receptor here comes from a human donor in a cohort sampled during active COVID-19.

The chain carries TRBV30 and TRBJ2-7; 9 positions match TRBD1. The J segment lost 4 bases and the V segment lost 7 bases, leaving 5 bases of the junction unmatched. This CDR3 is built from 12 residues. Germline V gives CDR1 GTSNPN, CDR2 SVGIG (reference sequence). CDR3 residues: CASRGQGYEQYF. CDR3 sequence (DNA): TGTGCCTCTAGGGGACAGGGTTACGAGCAGTACTTC.

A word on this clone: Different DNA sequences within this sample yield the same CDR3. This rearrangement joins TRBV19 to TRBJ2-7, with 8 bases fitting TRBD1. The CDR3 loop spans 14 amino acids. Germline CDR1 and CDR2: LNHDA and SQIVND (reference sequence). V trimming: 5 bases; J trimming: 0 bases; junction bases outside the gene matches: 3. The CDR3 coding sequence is TGTGCCAGTAGTGTTACAGGGGGCTCCTACGAGCAGTACTTC. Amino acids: CASSVTGGSYEQYF.

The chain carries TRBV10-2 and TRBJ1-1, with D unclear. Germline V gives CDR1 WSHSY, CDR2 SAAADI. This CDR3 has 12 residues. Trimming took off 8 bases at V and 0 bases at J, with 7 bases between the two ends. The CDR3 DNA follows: TGCGCCAGCCTCTCAGTGAACACTGAAGCTTTCTTT. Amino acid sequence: CASLSVNTEAFF.

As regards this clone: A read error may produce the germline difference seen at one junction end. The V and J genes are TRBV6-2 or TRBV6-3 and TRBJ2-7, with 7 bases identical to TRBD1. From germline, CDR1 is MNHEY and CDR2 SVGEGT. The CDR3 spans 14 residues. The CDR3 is CASSYRGQNYERYF. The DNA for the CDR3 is TGTGCCAGCAGTTACAGGGGGCAAAATTACGAGCGGTACTTC.

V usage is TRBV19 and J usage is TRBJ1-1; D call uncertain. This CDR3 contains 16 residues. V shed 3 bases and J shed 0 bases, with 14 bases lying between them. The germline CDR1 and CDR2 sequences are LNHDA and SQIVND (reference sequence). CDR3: CASSITRILMNTEAFF. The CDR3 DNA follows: TGTGCCAGTAGTATTACCAGGATACTTATGAACACTGAAGCTTTCTTT. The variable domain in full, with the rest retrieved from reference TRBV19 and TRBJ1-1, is DGGITQSPKYLFRKEGQNVTLSCEQNLNHDAMYWYRQDPGQGLRLIYYSQIVNDFQKGDIAEGYSVSREKKESFPLTVTSAQKNPTAFYLCASSITRILMNTEAFFGQGTRLTVV.

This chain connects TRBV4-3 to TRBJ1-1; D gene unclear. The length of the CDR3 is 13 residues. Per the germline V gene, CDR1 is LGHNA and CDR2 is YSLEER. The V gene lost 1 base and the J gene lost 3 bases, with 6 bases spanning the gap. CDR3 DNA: TGCGCCAGCAGCCAAGTTCCTTACACTGAAGCTTTCTTT. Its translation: CASSQVPYTEAFF.

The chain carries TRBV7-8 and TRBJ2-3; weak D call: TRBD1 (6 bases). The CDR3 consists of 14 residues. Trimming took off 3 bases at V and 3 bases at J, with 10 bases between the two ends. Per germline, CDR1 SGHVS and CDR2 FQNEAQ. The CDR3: CASSLIGGTDTQYF. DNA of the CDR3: TGTGCCAGCAGCTTGATAGGGGGAACAGATACGCAGTATTTT.

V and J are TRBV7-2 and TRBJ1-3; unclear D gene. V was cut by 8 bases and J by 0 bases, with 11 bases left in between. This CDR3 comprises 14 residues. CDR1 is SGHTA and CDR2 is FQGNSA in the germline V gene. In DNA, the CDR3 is TGTGCCAGCTTATTGACTTCCTCTGGAAACACCATATATTTT. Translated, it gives CASLLTSSGNTIYF. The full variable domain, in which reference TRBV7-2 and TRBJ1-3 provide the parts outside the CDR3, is GAGVSQSPSNKVTEKGKDVELRCDPISGHTALYWYRQSLGQGLEFLIYFQGNSAPDKSGLPSDRFSAERTGGSVSTLTIQRTQQEDSAVYLCASLLTSSGNTIYFGEGSWLTVV.

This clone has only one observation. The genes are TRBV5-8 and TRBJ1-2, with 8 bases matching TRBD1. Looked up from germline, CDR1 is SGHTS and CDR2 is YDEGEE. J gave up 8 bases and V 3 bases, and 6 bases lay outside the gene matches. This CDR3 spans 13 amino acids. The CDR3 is CASSSQGGEGYTF. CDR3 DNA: TGTGCCAGCAGCTCACAGGGGGGGGAAGGCTACACCTTC.

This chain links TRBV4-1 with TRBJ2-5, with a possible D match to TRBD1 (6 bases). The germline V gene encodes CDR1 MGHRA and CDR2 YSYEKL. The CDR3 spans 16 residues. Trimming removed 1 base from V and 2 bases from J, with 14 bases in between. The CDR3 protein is CASSQGPRGLQETQYF. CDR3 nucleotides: TGCGCCAGCAGCCAAGGACCCAGGGGATTACAAGAGACCCAGTACTTC.

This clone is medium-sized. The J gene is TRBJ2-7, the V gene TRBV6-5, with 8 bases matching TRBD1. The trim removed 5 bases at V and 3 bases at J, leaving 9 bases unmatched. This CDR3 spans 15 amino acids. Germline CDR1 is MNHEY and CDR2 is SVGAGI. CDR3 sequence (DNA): TGTGCCAGCAGTACAAGACAGGGGCCCGGCTACGAGCAGTACTTC. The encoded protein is CASSTRQGPGYEQYF.

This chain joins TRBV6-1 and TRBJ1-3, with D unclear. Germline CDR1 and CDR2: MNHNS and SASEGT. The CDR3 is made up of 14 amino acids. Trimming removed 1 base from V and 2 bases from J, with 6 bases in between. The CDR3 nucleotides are TGTGCCAGCAGTGAAGGCGGCCCTGGAAACACCATATATTTT. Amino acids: CASSEGGPGNTIYF.

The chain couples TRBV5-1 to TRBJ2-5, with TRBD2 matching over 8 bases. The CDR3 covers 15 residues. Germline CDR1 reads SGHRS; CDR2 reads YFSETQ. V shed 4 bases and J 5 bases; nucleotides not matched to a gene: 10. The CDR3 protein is CASSPDPSGSETQYF. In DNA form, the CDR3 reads TGCGCCAGCAGCCCCGATCCAAGCGGGAGTGAGACCCAGTACTTC.

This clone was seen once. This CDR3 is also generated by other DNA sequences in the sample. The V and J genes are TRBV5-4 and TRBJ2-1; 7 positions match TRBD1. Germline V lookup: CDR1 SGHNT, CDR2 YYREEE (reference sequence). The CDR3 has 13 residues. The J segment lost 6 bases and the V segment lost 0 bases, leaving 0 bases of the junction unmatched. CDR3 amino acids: CASSLAGGNEQFF. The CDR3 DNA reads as TGTGCCAGCAGCTTGGCAGGGGGCAATGAGCAGTTCTTC.

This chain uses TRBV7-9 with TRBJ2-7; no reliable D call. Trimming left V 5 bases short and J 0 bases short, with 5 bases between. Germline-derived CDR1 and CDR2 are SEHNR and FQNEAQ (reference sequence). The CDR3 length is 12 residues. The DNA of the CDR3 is TGTGCCAGCAGCCGACACTCCTACGAGCAGTACTTC. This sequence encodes CASSRHSYEQYF.